Below, 7 T cell receptor beta chains from the same sample are listed, as sequenced in a study of T-cell memory formation after mild COVID-19. TCRdb analysed the 5' RACE reads with MiXCR anew, one entry per CDR3 protein. The profile shows hundreds of thousands of distinct CDR3 sequences, approximately 13% of them singletons. The sequenced sample consisted of PBMCs or a T cell subset sorted from them (not recorded which). These receptors were collected from a man aged 18-30 years who had mild COVID-19 (a few samples of this study predate the infection). Cell type and time point are not known.

The V and J genes are TRBV7-8 and TRBJ2-3; D perhaps matches TRBD2 (6 bases). Germline values: CDR1 SGHVS, CDR2 FQNEAQ. The V end was cut by 4 bases, the J end by 1 base, with 15 bases between. This CDR3 comprises 16 residues. CDR3 sequence (DNA): TGTGCCAGCAGCTCCCGACTTGGAGGGGGCACAGATACGCAGTATTTT. Protein sequence: CASSSRLGGGTDTQYF.

The chain recombines TRBV5-1 with TRBJ2-2; D may correspond to TRBD1 or TRBD2 (5 bases each). Germline loops: CDR1 SGHRS, CDR2 YFSETQ. The CDR3 has 17 residues. The ends were cut back, 0 bases at V and 4 bases at J, with 16 bases in the middle. The CDR3 bases are TGCGCCAGCAGCTTGGAGGGGACCAGCGTCGGCACCGGGGAGCTGTTTTTT. It translates to CASSLEGTSVGTGELFF.

This clonotype was counted only a few times. The rearrangement links TRBV6-5 to TRBJ2-7; D ambiguous. The germline V gene has CDR1 MNHEY and CDR2 SVGAGI. The length of the CDR3 is 14 residues. The germline V and J ends were trimmed by 4 bases and 3 bases, with 13 bases remaining between them. CDR3 protein: CASSLQQSHYEQYF. CDR3 bases: TGTGCCAGCAGTTTACAACAGAGTCACTACGAGCAGTACTTC.

This clonotype was counted a few times. Here the CDR3 reads CASSGRTGGNTEAFF. The DNA for the CDR3 is TGTGCCAGCAGCGGACGGACAGGGGGGAACACTGAAGCTTTCTTT. This chain links TRBV9 with TRBJ1-1, with TRBD1 matching 10 bases. The trim removed 3 bases at V and 1 base at J, leaving 3 bases unmatched. The CDR3 contains 15 residues. Germline values: CDR1 SGDLS, CDR2 YYNGEE.

This clonotype was counted a few times. The rearrangement uses TRBV7-3 and TRBJ2-1, with 9 bases identical to TRBD2. Germline V gene lookup returns CDR1 SGHTA and CDR2 FQGTGA. The ends lost 5 bases at V and 7 bases at J; junction bases unmatched: 9. The CDR3 runs to 15 residues. The CDR3, as DNA: TGTGCCAGCAGCGCCCCCAGCGGGGGGCTGAATGAGCAGTTCTTC. Translation: CASSAPSGGLNEQFF.

This clonotype was found a few times. This chain joins TRBV28 and TRBJ2-7; TRBD2 matches at 12 bases. The J segment lost 7 bases and the V segment lost 2 bases, leaving 6 bases of the junction unmatched. The germline V gene has CDR1 MDHEN and CDR2 SYDVKM. The CDR3 runs 15 residues. This CDR3 reads CASSLASGGAREQYV. The CDR3 DNA follows: TGTGCCAGCAGTTTAGCTAGCGGGGGGGCTCGAGAGCAGTACGTC.

This sequence joins TRBV20-1 and TRBJ2-3, with TRBD2 as a possible D gene (5 bases). Between the trimmed V and J ends, which lost 2 bases and 3 bases, there was a span of 27 bases. CDR3 length: 19 amino acids. Germline-derived CDR1 and CDR2 are DFQATT and SNEGSKA (reference sequence). The CDR3 DNA reads as TGCAGTGCTAGAAGCCTAGCTCGTAGGGCGTATTCGGTGACAGATACGCAGTATTTT. This encodes CSARSLARRAYSVTDTQYF.